This TCR beta chain was retrieved from a study of T cell responses to AZD1222 COVID-19 vaccine. The method was immunoSEQ multiplex PCR; TCRdb's version includes in-frame clones alone and lacks a portion of them. The sample comprises approximately 120,000 clones, approximately 88% of which are singletons, and around 13% rests with the top ten. This clone has just one count. V was trimmed by 2 bases and J by 4 bases, leaving 9 bases between them. The CDR3 has 14 residues. From germline, CDR1 is MNHNS and CDR2 SASEGT. This receptor was identified in an adult in good health. The chain uses TRBV6-1 and TRBJ2-1; D possibly corresponds to TRBD2 (6 bases). The source material was peripheral blood, sampled on day 0 of MenACWY control vaccination. This CDR3 reads CASSESSAYNEQFF. The CDR3 DNA reads TGTGCCAGCAGTGAATCTAGCGCTTACAATGAGCAGTTCTTC.